This TCR beta chain was recovered during a study of identical twins. Findings of the study overall: Models underestimated TCR alpha sharing (out-of-frame) in monozygotic twins.

This clonotype was detected a few times. Its specificity is unknown. The V segment lost 2 bases and the J segment 2 bases; nucleotides outside the gene matches: 4. The germline V gene encodes CDR1 MNHEY and CDR2 SVGEGT. The CDR3 covers 15 residues. TCRdb processed the 5' RACE reads anew with MiXCR; each CDR3 protein has one entry. This table has around 100,000 distinct CDR3 sequences, about 6.1% appearing once. This sequence was found in a woman in her fifties or sixties in good health. The sample comprised memory T cells sorted from blood. J is TRBJ2-7 and V is TRBV6-2 or TRBV6-3; 9 nucleotides agree with TRBD2. CDR3 residues: CASSYLAGQTYEQYF. DNA of the CDR3: TGTGCCAGCAGTTACCTAGCGGGACAGACCTACGAGCAGTACTTC.